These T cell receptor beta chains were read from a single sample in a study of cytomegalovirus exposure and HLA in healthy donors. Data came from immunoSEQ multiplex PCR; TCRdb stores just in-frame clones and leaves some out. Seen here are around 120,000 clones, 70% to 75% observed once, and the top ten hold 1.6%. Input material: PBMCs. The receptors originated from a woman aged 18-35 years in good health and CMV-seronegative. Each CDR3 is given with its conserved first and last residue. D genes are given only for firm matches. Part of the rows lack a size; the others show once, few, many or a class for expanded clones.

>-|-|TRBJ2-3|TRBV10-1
CASSEEADTQYF
TGCGCCAGCAGTGAGGAGGCAGATACGCAGTATTTT
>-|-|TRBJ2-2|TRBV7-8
CASSFAGNTGELFF
TGTGCCAGCAGCTTTGCAGGGAACACCGGGGAGCTGTTTTTT
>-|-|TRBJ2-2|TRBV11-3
CASSLVGTTGELFF
TGTGCCAGCAGCTTAGTTGGCACCACCGGGGAGCTGTTTTTT
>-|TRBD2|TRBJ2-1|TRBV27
CASSLGSSGEAYNEQFF
TGTGCCAGCAGTTTAGGTTCCAGCGGGGAAGCATACAATGAGCAGTTCTTC
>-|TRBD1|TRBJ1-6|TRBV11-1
CASSNRDRGDSPLHF
TGTGCCAGCAGCAATCGGGACAGGGGGGATTCACCCCTCCACTTT
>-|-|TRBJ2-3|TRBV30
CAWKEGWNTDTQYF
TGTGCCTGGAAGGAGGGTTGGAACACAGATACGCAGTATTTT
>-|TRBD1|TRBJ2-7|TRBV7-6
CASSLGQGRYEQYF
TGTGCCAGCAGCTTGGGACAGGGGAGGTACGAGCAGTACTTC
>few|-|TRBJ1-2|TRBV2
CASSEGQEYYGYTF
TGTGCCAGCAGTGAAGGGCAGGAATACTATGGCTACACCTTC
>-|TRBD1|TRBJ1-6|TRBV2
CASIWDRGGNSPLHF
TGTGCCAGCATCTGGGACAGGGGTGGTAATTCACCCCTCCACTTT
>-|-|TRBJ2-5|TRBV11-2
CASSSGLETQYF
TGTGCCAGCAGCTCGGGACTCGAGACCCAGTACTTC
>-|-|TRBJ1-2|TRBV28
CASRAGPRGGYTF
TGTGCCAGCAGGGCGGGACCTAGGGGTGGCTACACCTTC
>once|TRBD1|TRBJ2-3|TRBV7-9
CASSFEQGWNTQYF
TGTGCCAGCAGCTTTGAACAGGGGTGGAATACGCAGTATTTT
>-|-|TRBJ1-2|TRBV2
CASSESPTTVGGYTF
TGTGCCAGCAGTGAATCGCCGACAACCGTCGGCGGCTACACCTTC
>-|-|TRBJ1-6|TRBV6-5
CASSGEDFRSPLHF
TGTGCCAGCAGCGGTGAGGACTTTCGTTCACCCCTCCACTTT
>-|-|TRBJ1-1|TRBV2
CASSEALSGGEAFF
TGTGCCAGCAGTGAAGCGCTGTCCGGGGGTGAGGCTTTCTTT
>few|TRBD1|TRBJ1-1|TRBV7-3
CASSRDRMNTEAFF
TGTGCCAGCAGCCGGGACAGAATGAACACTGAAGCTTTCTTT
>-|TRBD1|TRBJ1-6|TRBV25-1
CASSSTGTTSPLHF
TGTGCCAGCAGCTCGACAGGGACCACCTCACCCCTCCACTTT
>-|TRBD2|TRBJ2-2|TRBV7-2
CASSLATSGVSGELFF
TGTGCCAGCAGCTTAGCGACTAGCGGGGTGAGCGGGGAGCTGTTTTTT
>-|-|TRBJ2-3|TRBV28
CASSLSSLDTQYF
TGTGCCAGCAGTTTAAGCTCGCTGGATACGCAGTATTTT
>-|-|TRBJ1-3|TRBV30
CAWELTRPTGNTIYF
TGTGCCTGGGAATTGACACGACCCACTGGAAACACCATATATTTT
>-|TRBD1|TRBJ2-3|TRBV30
CAWGLDRDTQYF
TGTGCCTGGGGACTGGACAGGGATACGCAGTATTTT
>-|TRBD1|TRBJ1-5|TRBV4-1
CASSLGQGAGNQPQHF
TGCGCCAGCAGCCTAGGACAGGGGGCCGGCAATCAGCCCCAGCATTTT
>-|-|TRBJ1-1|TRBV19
CASSRGQLGPPEAFF
TGTGCCAGTAGTCGAGGACAGTTGGGTCCTCCTGAAGCTTTCTTT
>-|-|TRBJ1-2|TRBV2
CASSEGRADGYTF
TGTGCCAGCAGTGAAGGGCGGGCGGATGGCTACACCTTC
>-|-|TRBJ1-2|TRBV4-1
CASSLDPAGIYGYTF
TGCGCCAGCAGCCTGGACCCGGCAGGGATCTATGGCTACACCTTC
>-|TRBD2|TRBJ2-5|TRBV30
CAGSGGLAGEQETQYF
TGTGCCGGAAGTGGAGGGCTAGCGGGGGAACAAGAGACCCAGTACTTC
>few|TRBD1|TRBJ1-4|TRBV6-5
CASSSNRGGEKLFF
TGTGCCAGCAGTTCTAACAGGGGCGGAGAAAAACTGTTTTTT
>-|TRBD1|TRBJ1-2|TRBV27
CASSPEPPGQGGFDGYTF
TGTGCCAGCAGTCCCGAACCACCGGGACAGGGTGGGTTCGATGGCTACACCTTC
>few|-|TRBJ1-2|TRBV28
CASSLQRVTPGNKEGYTF
TGTGCCAGCAGTTTGCAGAGAGTCACTCCGGGGAATAAGGAGGGCTACACCTTC
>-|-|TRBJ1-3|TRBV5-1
CASSPEGGSGNTIYF
TGCGCCAGCAGCCCCGAGGGTGGCTCTGGAAACACCATATATTTT
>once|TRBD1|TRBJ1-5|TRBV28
CASSSTGGGNQPQHF
TGTGCCAGCAGTTCGACAGGGGGAGGCAATCAGCCCCAGCATTTT
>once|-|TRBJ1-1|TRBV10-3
CATSPGLGQNTEAFF
TGTGCCACCTCGCCGGGCTTGGGGCAGAACACTGAAGCTTTCTTT
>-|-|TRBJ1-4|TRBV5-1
CASNLAGGPVEKLFF
TGCGCCAGCAATCTGGCAGGAGGACCGGTGGAAAAACTGTTTTTT
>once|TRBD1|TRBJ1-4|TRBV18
CASSSNRGTNEKLFF
TGTGCCAGCTCGAGTAACAGGGGAACTAATGAAAAACTGTTTTTT
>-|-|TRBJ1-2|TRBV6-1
CASSEGTANYGYTF
TGTGCCAGCAGTGAAGGGACAGCCAACTATGGCTACACCTTC
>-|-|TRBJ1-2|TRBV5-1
CASSLSGDYGYTF
TGCGCCAGCAGCTTGTCCGGGGACTATGGCTACACCTTC
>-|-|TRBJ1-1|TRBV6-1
CASSELRGTEAFF
TGTGCCAGCAGTGAACTTCGGGGAACTGAAGCTTTCTTT
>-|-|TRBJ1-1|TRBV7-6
CASSSFPRGRIHMNTEAFF
TGTGCCAGCAGCTCATTCCCAAGGGGAAGGATCCACATGAACACTGAAGCTTTCTTT
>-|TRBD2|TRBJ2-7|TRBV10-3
CAIRGLAGASYEQYF
TGTGCCATCAGGGGACTAGCGGGGGCCTCCTACGAGCAGTACTTC
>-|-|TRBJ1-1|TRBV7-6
CASSTSNGFMNTEAFF
TGTGCCAGCAGCACCTCCAACGGTTTCATGAACACTGAAGCTTTCTTT
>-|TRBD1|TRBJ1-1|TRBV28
CASSLLQGSTEAFF
TGTGCCAGCAGTTTATTACAGGGGAGCACTGAAGCTTTCTTT
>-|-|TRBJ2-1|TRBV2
CASRRTRVNEQFF
TGTGCCAGCAGGAGGACAAGGGTCAACGAGCAGTTCTTC
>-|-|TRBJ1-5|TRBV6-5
CASRLTGEVNQPQHF
TGTGCCAGCAGACTGACAGGAGAGGTCAATCAGCCCCAGCATTTT
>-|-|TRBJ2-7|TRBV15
CATSRDRGFEQYF
TGTGCCACCAGCAGAGATCGGGGGTTCGAGCAGTACTTC
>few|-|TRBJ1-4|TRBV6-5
CASRRRGYQEKLFF
TGTGCCAGCAGACGCCGGGGTTACCAGGAAAAACTGTTTTTT
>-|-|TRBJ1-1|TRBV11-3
CASSLDMNTEAFF
TGTGCCAGCAGCTTAGACATGAACACTGAAGCTTTCTTT
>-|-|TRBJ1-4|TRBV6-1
CASSEEDGPTNEKLFF
TGTGCCAGCAGTGAAGAGGATGGGCCAACTAATGAAAAACTGTTTTTT
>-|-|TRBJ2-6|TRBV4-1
CASVDSTSGANVLTF
TGCGCCAGCGTAGACAGTACGTCTGGGGCCAACGTCCTGACTTTC
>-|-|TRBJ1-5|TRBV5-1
CASSQGSNQPQHF
TGCGCCAGCAGTCAGGGTAGCAATCAGCCCCAGCATTTT
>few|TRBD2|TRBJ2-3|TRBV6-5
CASSFSGTTSTDTQYF
TGTGCCAGCAGTTTTTCCGGGACTACAAGCACAGATACGCAGTATTTT
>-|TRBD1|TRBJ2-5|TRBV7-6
CASSHRDREIGMTQYF
TGTGCCAGCAGCCACCGGGACAGGGAAATCGGAATGACCCAGTACTTC
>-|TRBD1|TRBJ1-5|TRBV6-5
CASSRDRGQPQHF
TGTGCCAGCAGTCGGGACAGGGGTCAGCCCCAGCATTTT